The 23 T cell receptor beta chains reported below all come from one sample, sequenced in a study of blood T cell repertoires in COVID-19. Libraries were prepared by immunoSEQ multiplex PCR; TCRdb keeps only in-frame clonotypes and omits some of them. The profile covers approximately 170,000 clones, with about four fifths appearing a single time and 7.6% taken by the ten largest. Source material: peripheral blood. These receptors all come from a woman in her 70s with COVID-19, enrolled during active disease.

The genes are TRBV14 and TRBJ1-6, with D perhaps matching TRBD1 (6 bases). V was cut by 1 base and J by 9 bases, with 10 bases left in between. CDR3 length: 14 amino acids. Germline V gene lookup returns CDR1 SGHDN and CDR2 FVKESK. The CDR3: CASSQVQGSSPLHF. CDR3 DNA sequence: TGTGCCAGCAGCCAAGTACAGGGAAGTTCACCCCTCCACTTT.

The V gene is TRBV5-4, the J gene TRBJ2-1; possible D gene TRBD2, 5 bases. CDR1 is SGHNT and CDR2 is YYREEE in the germline V gene (reference sequence). Trimming removed 0 bases at V and 4 bases at J, with 14 bases between. The CDR3 has 16 residues. CDR3 residues: CASSLDRDLSYNEQFF. The DNA of the CDR3 is TGTGCCAGCAGCTTGGACCGGGATCTCTCTTACAATGAGCAGTTCTTC.

This chain links TRBV7-2 with TRBJ2-5; tentatively, D is TRBD2 (5 bases). V lost 2 bases, J lost 1 base, and 14 bases lay in between. Germline V gene sequence: CDR1 SGHTA, CDR2 FQGNSA. The CDR3 runs to 16 residues. Here the CDR3 reads CASSLSSRSGQETQYF. CDR3 bases: TGTGCCAGCAGCTTATCCTCAAGAAGCGGCCAAGAGACCCAGTACTTC.

The chain recombines TRBV19 with TRBJ1-2, with a weak D call TRBD1 (6 bases). Trimming removed 7 bases from V and 1 base from J, with 10 bases in between. CDR1 and CDR2 from the germline V gene are LNHDA and SQIVND (reference sequence). The CDR3 is made up of 13 amino acids. In DNA form, the CDR3 reads TGTGCCAGTAAGCTCAGGGGTAACTATGGCTACACCTTC. Residues: CASKLRGNYGYTF.

This clone turned up a few times. This chain connects TRBV7-6 to TRBJ1-2, with D possibly TRBD1 on 6 matching bases. Deletions cut 2 bases from V and 6 bases from J, with 7 bases between. This CDR3 has 12 amino acids. Germline lookup yields CDR1 SGHVS and CDR2 FNYEAQ. Here the CDR3 reads CASSLSGDGYTF. The CDR3 nucleotides are TGTGCCAGCAGCTTATCAGGGGATGGCTACACCTTC.

The rearrangement joins TRBV5-1 to TRBJ2-5; 10 bases align to TRBD2. Looked up from germline, CDR1 is SGHRS and CDR2 is YFSETQ. Trimming took 1 base from V and 2 from J; bases not matched to a gene: 11. This CDR3 is built from 18 residues. The CDR3 here is CASSLTPGLANRQETQYF. The CDR3, as DNA: TGCGCCAGCAGCTTGACCCCGGGACTAGCGAATCGACAAGAGACCCAGTACTTC.

The chain has TRBV4-1 and TRBJ2-7; TRBD2 might be the D (5 bases). Germline CDR1 and CDR2: MGHRA and YSYEKL. V lost 1 base, J lost 3 bases, and 10 bases lay in between. The CDR3 length is 14 residues. Here the CDR3 DNA reads TGCGCCAGCAGCCAAGTTTCGGGAAACTACGAGCAGTACTTC. As protein: CASSQVSGNYEQYF.

The chain uses TRBV9 and TRBJ1-2, with TRBD1 matching 8 bases. The CDR3 runs 15 residues. CDR1 SGDLS and CDR2 YYNGEE come from the germline V gene. V shed 0 bases and J 6 bases; nucleotides not matched to a gene: 7. CDR3 region: CASSVDGTGRNGYTF. For the CDR3, the DNA is TGTGCCAGCAGCGTAGACGGGACAGGAAGGAATGGCTACACCTTC.

In this sample, this clone turned up once. The chain uses TRBV28 and TRBJ2-1; 12 nucleotides line up with TRBD2. Trimming cost V 8 bases and J 5 bases; bases outside gene matches: 1. CDR1 is MDHEN and CDR2 is SYDVKM in the germline V gene. The CDR3 runs 13 residues. The CDR3 loop is CASRTSGNNEQFF. CDR3 nucleotide sequence: TGTGCCAGCCGGACTAGCGGGAACAATGAGCAGTTCTTC.

The V and J genes are TRBV11-3 and TRBJ2-5; possibly TRBD2 for D (6 bases). Per the germline V gene, CDR1 is SGHNT and CDR2 is YENEEA. The germline V and J ends were trimmed by 4 bases and 4 bases, with 10 bases remaining between them. CDR3 length: 13 amino acids. CDR3 in amino acids: CASSWGSGETQYF. CDR3 nucleotides: TGTGCCAGCAGCTGGGGTAGCGGAGAGACCCAGTACTTC.

The V gene is TRBV2, the J gene TRBJ2-2; 8 bases agree with TRBD1. The CDR3 spans 16 residues. Germline-derived CDR1 and CDR2 are SNHLY and FYNNEI. V dropped 4 bases and J dropped 5; count of bases not matched to a gene: 9. The CDR3 DNA sequence: TGTGCCAGCAGTGCAGGACAGGGCCGGAGGACCGGGGAGCTGTTTTTT. This encodes CASSAGQGRRTGELFF.

The gene calls are TRBV11-3 and TRBJ2-5; a possible D gene is TRBD2 (6 bases). Deletions cut 1 base from V and 5 bases from J, with 14 bases between. The CDR3 has 15 residues. From germline, CDR1 is SGHNT and CDR2 YENEEA. The CDR3: CASSLGGDPLETQYF. The CDR3 region has the DNA TGTGCCAGCAGCTTAGGGGGGGACCCCCTGGAGACCCAGTACTTC.

This chain connects TRBV12-5 to TRBJ2-1, with D possibly TRBD2 on 5 matching bases. The CDR3 has 15 residues. From germline, CDR1 is LGHNT and CDR2 FRNRAP. Trimming cost V 1 base and J 8 bases, with 15 bases left between them. The CDR3 is CASGLGTRDGDEQFF. CDR3 sequence (DNA): TGTGCTAGTGGTTTGGGAACTAGGGATGGCGATGAGCAGTTCTTC.

The chain employs TRBV27 and TRBJ1-1; 8 bases line up with TRBD1. The germline V gene encodes CDR1 MNHEY and CDR2 SMNVEV (reference sequence). The CDR3 spans 17 residues. V lost 0 bases to trimming and J lost 2 bases; unmatched junction nucleotides: 8. The CDR3 sequence: CASSLSSQGAGNTEAFF. DNA for the CDR3: TGTGCCAGCAGTTTATCGAGTCAGGGGGCTGGAAACACTGAAGCTTTCTTT.

The V gene is TRBV6-5, the J gene TRBJ2-7; TRBD1 aligns across 8 bases. This CDR3 spans 16 amino acids. Germline assignment: CDR1 MNHEY and CDR2 SVGAGI. V gave up 4 bases and J gave up 6 bases; unmatched junction bases: 14. The chain's CDR3 is CASSSRPRGRLGEQYF. Here the CDR3 DNA reads TGTGCCAGCAGTTCCCGCCCCAGGGGGCGTCTGGGCGAGCAGTACTTC.

J is TRBJ2-7 and V is TRBV5-4; D may be TRBD1 (6 bases). Germline loops: CDR1 SGHNT, CDR2 YYREEE (reference sequence). The V end was cut by 4 bases, the J end by 2 bases, with 19 bases between. The CDR3 consists of 16 residues. The CDR3 DNA reads TGTGCCAGCAGCCTCCGCCCCACAGGGCCTACCTACGAGCAGTACTTC. It encodes CASSLRPTGPTYEQYF.

As DNA, the CDR3 is TGTGCCAGTACCCTAGGGGGCAGTTATCAGCCCCAGCATTTT. Translating gives CASTLGGSYQPQHF. The chain links TRBV19 to TRBJ1-5; 7 nucleotides align to TRBD1. The CDR3 runs 14 residues. The V gene's germline CDR1 is LNHDA and CDR2 SQIVND (reference sequence). With V trimmed by 7 bases and J by 5 bases, 8 bases remained unmatched.

The chain has TRBV6-6 and TRBJ1-5; D perhaps matches TRBD1 (6 bases). The CDR3 consists of 16 residues. Deletions cut 6 bases from V and 4 bases from J, with 19 bases between. The germline V gene encodes CDR1 MNHNY and CDR2 SVGAGI (reference sequence). CDR3 sequence reads: CASSSAGQRGNQPQHF. The CDR3 DNA sequence: TGTGCCAGCAGCTCCGCCGGACAGCGGGGGAATCAGCCCCAGCATTTT.

The chain carries TRBV5-1 and TRBJ2-5; TRBD1 matches 12 bases. Germline values: CDR1 SGHRS, CDR2 YFSETQ. J lost 1 base, V lost 0 bases, and 4 bases had no gene match. The CDR3 totals 17 residues. This CDR3 is CASSLGGQGARQETQYF. The CDR3 DNA sequence: TGCGCCAGCAGCTTGGGGGGACAGGGGGCCCGCCAAGAGACCCAGTACTTC.

Note on this clone: One base away lies a much larger clone, so this may be a sequencing read error. This chain links TRBV19 with TRBJ2-2, with D unclear. V lost 2 bases and J 1 base, leaving 5 bases between the germline ends. The CDR3 loop spans 14 amino acids. Germline assignment: CDR1 LNHDA and CDR2 SQIVND (reference sequence). CDR3 residues: CASSIRRNTGELFF. The CDR3 region has the DNA TGTGCCAGTAGTATAAGGAGGAACACCGGGGAGCTGTTTTTT.

A few counts support this clone. The chain is built from TRBV18 and TRBJ1-1; 9 bases line up with TRBD1. Germline lookup yields CDR1 KGHSH and CDR2 LQKENI. The junction had 6 bases not matched to a gene; V was cut back by 5 bases and J by 8 bases. This CDR3 has 13 amino acids. This chain's CDR3 is CASSTQQGAEAFF. The CDR3 DNA sequence: TGTGCCAGCTCAACGCAACAGGGGGCAGAAGCTTTCTTT.

V and J are TRBV6-2 or TRBV6-3 and TRBJ1-1; 7 bases are a match to TRBD1. This CDR3 has 15 amino acids. Germline CDR1 reads MNHEY; CDR2 reads SVGEGT. The V segment lost 5 bases and the J segment 1 base; nucleotides outside the gene matches: 7. DNA of the CDR3: TGTGCCAGCAGTCGCCTCAGGGGGACGAACACTGAAGCTTTCTTT. Its translation: CASSRLRGTNTEAFF.

The CDR3 nucleotides are TGCAGTGCTGGCCGGGGCTACGAGCAGTACTTC. Protein: CSAGRGYEQYF. The V gene is TRBV20-1, the J gene TRBJ2-7; perhaps TRBD2 as D (5 bases). Trimming shortened V by 5 bases and J by 3 bases, and 8 bases separated the two germline ends. Germline CDR1 DFQATT, CDR2 SNEGSKA (reference sequence). CDR3 length: 11 residues.